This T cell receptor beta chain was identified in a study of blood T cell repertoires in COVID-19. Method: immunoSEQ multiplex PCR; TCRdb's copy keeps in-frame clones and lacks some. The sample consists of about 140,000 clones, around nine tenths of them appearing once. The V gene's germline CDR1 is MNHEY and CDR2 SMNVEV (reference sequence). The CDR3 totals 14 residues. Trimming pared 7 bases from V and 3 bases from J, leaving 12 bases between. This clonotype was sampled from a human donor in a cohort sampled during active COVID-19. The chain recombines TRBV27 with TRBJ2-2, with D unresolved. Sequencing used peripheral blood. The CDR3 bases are TGTGCCAGCACTCCCCACAAACACACCGGGGAGCTGTTTTTT. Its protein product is CASTPHKHTGELFF.